Following are 3 T cell receptor beta chains from one sample sequenced in a study of CD8 T cells in Susac syndrome (dated by TCRdb to between 2019 and 2020). The library relied on the immunoSEQ multiplex PCR assay. RNA was extracted using the RNeasy kit, and about 0.5 to 1 microgram was reverse transcribed with random hexamers. Through fastp at Q25 and MiXCR, TCRdb rebuilt clones from the public reads, retaining in-frame beta chains. Identical CDR3 proteins give one entry, which carries the most common genes and DNA. The sample table contains roughly 140,000 distinct CDR3 sequences; only one count was recorded for around 94% of them. The ten largest clones capture 0.25% to 0.3% of the sample. Sequencing was done on a sample of CD8+ T cells from PBMCs. The receptor set was obtained from a human donor in good health.

This clonotype was seen only once. The J gene is TRBJ2-7, the V gene TRBV9, with 7 bases fitting TRBD2. The CDR3 covers 15 residues. V lost 1 base, J lost 6 bases, and 10 bases stayed unmatched. Looked up from germline, CDR1 is SGDLS and CDR2 is YYNGEE. This CDR3 reads CASSVTSREYGEQYF. In DNA, the CDR3 is TGTGCCAGCAGCGTAACGTCGCGGGAGTACGGCGAGCAGTACTTC.

The rearrangement uses TRBV12-3 or TRBV12-4 and TRBJ2-1; TRBD2 agrees at 14 bases. J gave up 10 bases and V 8 bases, and 7 bases lay outside the gene matches. This CDR3 comprises 14 residues. The CDR3 nucleotides are TGTGCCAGCGCGGGACTAGCGGGAGTAGGAGAGCAGTTCTTC. Encoded protein: CASAGLAGVGEQFF.

The chain joins TRBV27 to TRBJ1-5; D not resolved. Trimming left V 8 bases short and J 0 bases short, with 17 bases between. This CDR3 comprises 16 residues. The germline gives CDR1 MNHEY, CDR2 SMNVEV (reference sequence). CDR3 amino acids: CASRMASEDSNQPQHF. CDR3 nucleotides: TGTGCCAGCCGCATGGCCTCAGAGGATAGCAATCAGCCCCAGCATTTT.